A selection of T cell receptor beta chains follows, all from one sample in a study of regulatory T cells in long-lasting Graves disease. TCRdb used MiXCR to reprocess the multiplex PCR reads, holding one entry per CDR3 protein. The sample includes around 240,000 distinct CDR3 sequences, approximately 20% of them seen just once. This same sample was also taken into another study, of T cells in Graves' hyperthyroidism and ophthalmopathy.

Sample: peripheral blood mononuclear cells (PBMCs), taken at new diagnosis, from a patient treated with antithyroid drugs. These receptors came from a woman aged 25 to 39 with Graves disease. Each CDR3 is given with its conserved first and last residue. D genes are given only for firm matches. Only part of the rows carry a size: once, few, many, or a class if the clone is expanded.

J: TRBJ1-5; D: NA; size: many; V: TRBV7-9; CDR3: CASSHDGDQPQHF; DNA: TGTGCCAGCAGCCACGACGGTGATCAGCCCCAGCATTTT
J: TRBJ1-1; D: NA; size: many; V: TRBV12-3/TRBV12-4; CDR3: CASSLGQGITMSTEAFF; DNA: TGTGCCAGCAGTTTAGGGCAGGGGATAACGATGAGCACTGAAGCTTTCTTT
J: TRBJ1-6; D: NA; size: many; V: TRBV5-5; CDR3: CASSFRADSPLHF; DNA: TGTGCCAGCAGCTTCCGGGCGGATTCACCCCTCCACTTT
J: TRBJ2-2; D: NA; size: few; V: TRBV10-3; CDR3: CAISDSGTWGGELFF; DNA: TGTGCCATCAGTGACTCGGGGACTTGGGGCGGGGAGCTGTTTTTT
J: TRBJ1-2; D: NA; size: many; V: TRBV7-9; CDR3: CASNPTVANYGYTF; DNA: TGTGCCAGCAACCCGACAGTAGCTAACTATGGCTACACCTTC
J: TRBJ1-1; D: TRBD1; size: many; V: TRBV29-1; CDR3: CSVVDRVGNTEAFF; DNA: TGCAGCGTTGTCGACAGGGTGGGGAACACTGAAGCTTTCTTT
J: TRBJ1-4; D: NA; size: NA; V: TRBV19; CDR3: CASTPLGEREKLFF; DNA: TGTGCCAGTACCCCCCTAGGGGAGAGAGAAAAACTGTTTTTT
J: TRBJ1-6; D: NA; size: many; V: TRBV7-9; CDR3: CASSLQVRSENSPLHF; DNA: TGTGCCAGCAGCTTACAGGTCAGGAGTGAGAATTCACCCCTCCACTTT
J: TRBJ2-1; D: NA; size: NA; V: TRBV9; CDR3: CASSVADAGDEQFF; DNA: TGTGCCAGCAGCGTAGCTGATGCAGGCGATGAGCAGTTCTTC
J: TRBJ2-3; D: NA; size: NA; V: TRBV5-1; CDR3: CASSSLDSTDTQYF; DNA: TGTGCCAGCAGCTCCTTAGACAGCACAGATACGCAGTATTTT
J: TRBJ2-3; D: NA; size: many; V: TRBV7-9; CDR3: CASSLMRDTQYF; DNA: TGTGCCAGCAGCTTAATGAGGGATACGCAGTATTTT
J: TRBJ2-1; D: NA; size: many; V: TRBV20-1; CDR3: CSASGALWSSYNEQFF; DNA: TGCAGTGCTAGTGGTGCTCTTTGGAGCTCCTACAATGAGCAGTTCTTC
J: TRBJ2-7; D: TRBD2; size: NA; V: TRBV27; CDR3: CASSPGTSGVEQYF; DNA: TGTGCCAGTAGTCCCGGGACTAGCGGAGTCGAGCAGTACTTC
J: TRBJ2-1; D: NA; size: many; V: TRBV5-6; CDR3: CASSYLADSSYNEQFF; DNA: TGTGCCAGCAGCTACCTAGCGGACAGCTCCTACAATGAGCAGTTCTTC
J: TRBJ2-1; D: TRBD2; size: NA; V: TRBV19; CDR3: CASSAGGSYNEQFF; DNA: TGTGCCAGTAGTGCGGGGGGTTCCTACAATGAGCAGTTCTTC
J: TRBJ2-7; D: NA; size: few; V: TRBV14; CDR3: CASSQDQGTFYEQYF; DNA: TGTGCCAGCAGCCAAGATCAAGGGACTTTCTACGAGCAGTACTTC
J: TRBJ1-4; D: NA; size: few; V: TRBV28; CDR3: CASSLRDTEKLFF; DNA: TGTGCCAGCAGCCTCCGGGACACTGAAAAACTGTTTTTT
J: TRBJ2-7; D: NA; size: many; V: TRBV20-1; CDR3: CSARAGTTDYEQYF; DNA: TGCAGTGCTAGAGCCGGGACAACCGACTACGAGCAGTACTTC
J: TRBJ1-1; D: NA; size: many; V: TRBV20-1; CDR3: CSARDLSGTPNTEAFF; DNA: TGCAGTGCTAGAGATTTATCCGGGACCCCCAACACTGAAGCTTTCTTT
J: TRBJ2-5; D: NA; size: many; V: TRBV19; CDR3: CASRGRGQETQYF; DNA: TGTGCCAGTAGAGGACGGGGCCAAGAGACCCAGTACTTC
J: TRBJ1-5; D: NA; size: many; V: TRBV20-1; CDR3: CSARKLGSNQPQHF; DNA: TGCAGTGCTAGAAAGTTAGGTAGCAATCAGCCCCAGCATTTT
J: TRBJ1-1; D: NA; size: NA; V: TRBV4-1; CDR3: CASSRLEVGNTEAFF; DNA: TGCGCCAGCAGCCGACTGGAGGTGGGGAACACTGAAGCTTTCTTT
J: TRBJ2-7; D: NA; size: NA; V: TRBV7-2; CDR3: CASSLGPTNEQYF; DNA: TGTGCCAGCAGCTTAGGGCCTACGAACGAGCAGTACTTC
J: TRBJ1-1; D: NA; size: many; V: TRBV7-6; CDR3: CASSPYGGTNTEAFF; DNA: TGTGCCAGCAGCCCCTACGGGGGAACAAACACTGAAGCTTTCTTT
J: TRBJ2-7; D: NA; size: NA; V: TRBV12-3/TRBV12-4; CDR3: CASSLAQVVNSYEQYF; DNA: TGTGCCAGCAGTTTAGCGCAGGTAGTGAACTCCTACGAGCAGTACTTC
J: TRBJ2-5; D: NA; size: many; V: TRBV18; CDR3: CASSPGGLMETQYF; DNA: TGTGCCAGCTCTCCCGGGGGGCTCATGGAGACCCAGTACTTC
J: TRBJ1-5; D: NA; size: many; V: TRBV20-1; CDR3: CSASFWGGQPQHF; DNA: TGCAGTGCTAGTTTCTGGGGAGGACAGCCCCAGCATTTT
J: TRBJ2-3; D: NA; size: many; V: TRBV20-1; CDR3: CSAFGYRAGTDTQYF; DNA: TGCAGTGCTTTCGGCTACAGGGCGGGCACAGATACGCAGTATTTT
J: TRBJ2-3; D: NA; size: NA; V: TRBV3-1; CDR3: CASSQEGYRSTDTQYF; DNA: TGTGCCAGCAGCCAAGAAGGTTACCGCAGTACAGATACGCAGTATTTT
J: TRBJ2-7; D: TRBD1; size: NA; V: TRBV5-4; CDR3: CASSRGQGMEYEQYF; DNA: TGTGCCAGCAGCCGGGGACAGGGGATGGAGTACGAGCAGTACTTC
J: TRBJ1-1; D: TRBD1; size: NA; V: TRBV14; CDR3: CASSQGSGGLNTEAFF; DNA: TGTGCCAGCAGCCAAGGCTCAGGGGGCCTAAACACTGAAGCTTTCTTT
J: TRBJ2-1; D: TRBD2; size: many; V: TRBV5-1; CDR3: CASSLTSGGGYNEQFF; DNA: TGCGCCAGCAGTCTGACTAGCGGGGGGGGGTACAATGAGCAGTTCTTC
J: TRBJ2-1; D: NA; size: many; V: TRBV7-2; CDR3: CASSYGPTDNEQFF; DNA: TGTGCCAGCAGCTACGGCCCCACGGACAATGAGCAGTTCTTC
J: TRBJ1-1; D: TRBD1; size: once; V: TRBV6-2/TRBV6-3; CDR3: CASSSNRGGDTEAFF; DNA: TGTGCCAGCAGTTCAAACAGGGGGGGAGACACTGAAGCTTTCTTT
J: TRBJ1-2; D: NA; size: many; V: TRBV3-1; CDR3: CASSQLGGGGYTF; DNA: TGTGCCAGCAGCCAGTTGGGGGGAGGAGGCTACACCTTC
J: TRBJ2-1; D: NA; size: NA; V: TRBV20-1; CDR3: CSAYDRQALSYNEQFF; DNA: TGCAGTGCATACGACAGACAGGCGTTGTCCTACAATGAGCAGTTCTTC
J: TRBJ1-4; D: NA; size: many; V: TRBV15; CDR3: CATSRDTSTGTRNEKLFF; DNA: TGTGCCACCAGCAGAGATACTTCGACCGGGACCCGAAATGAAAAACTGTTTTTT
J: TRBJ2-3; D: TRBD2; size: many; V: TRBV3-1; CDR3: CASSQGEGGFTDTQYF; DNA: TGTGCCAGCAGCCAAGGGGAGGGAGGGTTCACAGATACGCAGTATTTT
J: TRBJ1-2; D: NA; size: NA; V: TRBV28; CDR3: CASTSRDTNYGYTF; DNA: TGTGCCAGCACCTCCCGGGACACTAACTATGGCTACACCTTC
J: TRBJ2-1; D: NA; size: many; V: TRBV18; CDR3: CASSPSSGPIDGYGRQFF; DNA: TGTGCCAGCTCACCCTCATCCGGGCCCATAGATGGTTACGGTAGGCAGTTCTTC
J: TRBJ2-5; D: NA; size: many; V: TRBV4-1; CDR3: CASSQTGIRETQYF; DNA: TGCGCCAGCAGCCAAACAGGGATTAGGGAGACCCAGTACTTC